Listed below are T cell receptor beta chains from one sample, sequenced in a study of control samples from healthy donors and cancer patients. The table came from immunoSEQ multiplex PCR; TCRdb's copy has only in-frame clones and leaves some out. This sample has about 55,000 clones; 70% to 90% occur once, and the top ten carry 3.5% to 4%. Sample: blood. The receptors come from a man in his fifties or sixties in good health. The CDR3 runs from the conserved cysteine through the conserved F or W. The order of the fields is D gene, clone size, J gene, V gene, CDR3 length, CDR3 DNA, CDR3 protein. A D gene is named only where the DNA matches it firmly. Rows may omit the clone size; those that give it use once, few, many or a size class.

>TRBD2|-|TRBJ2-3|TRBV5-1|13
TGCGCCAGTCAGCGGGAGTGGGCAGATACGCAGTATTTT
CASQREWADTQYF
>TRBD1|-|TRBJ1-5|TRBV2|14
TGTGCCAGCGGGGGACAGGGGGGCCATCAGCCCCAGCATTTT
CASGGQGGHQPQHF
>-|-|TRBJ1-2|TRBV3-1/TRBV3-2|14
TGTGCCAGCAGCCAAGTTCTTGGGCCGGGTGGCTACACCTTC
CASSQVLGPGGYTF
>-|-|TRBJ2-7|TRBV4-1|13
TGCGCCAGCAGCCAGTATAGGGCCTACGAGCAGTACTTC
CASSQYRAYEQYF
>TRBD1|few|TRBJ2-1|TRBV5-5|14
TGTGCCAGCAGCCCGGACAGGGTGAGGAATGAGCAGTTCTTC
CASSPDRVRNEQFF
>-|-|TRBJ2-7|TRBV30|13
TGTGCCTGGAGTTTGGGGAATTACTACGAGCAGTACTTC
CAWSLGNYYEQYF
>TRBD2|-|TRBJ2-1|TRBV10-2|16
TGCGCCAGCAGGGGGGGGACTAGCGGAGGTTACAATGAGCAGTTCTTC
CASRGGTSGGYNEQFF
>TRBD2|-|TRBJ2-5|TRBV4-3|15
TGCGCCAGCAGCCAGGGACTAGCGGGCCAAGAGACCCAGTACTTC
CASSQGLAGQETQYF
>-|-|TRBJ1-6|TRBV6-5|14
TGTGCCAGCAGTTACGCAGGGGAATTGTCACCCCTCCACTTT
CASSYAGELSPLHF
>-|once|TRBJ1-5|TRBV19|15
TGTGCCAGTAGTCTAGGGGGGCTAAAAAATCAGCCCCAGCATTTT
CASSLGGLKNQPQHF
>-|-|TRBJ2-2|TRBV24-1|15
TGTGCCACCAGTGATTCGAGAACAGGGACCGGGGAGCCGTTTTTT
CATSDSRTGTGEPFF
>-|once|TRBJ2-2|TRBV5-1|14
TGCGCCAGCCAAGCGCTGCCGAACACCGGGGAGCTGTTTTTT
CASQALPNTGELFF
>-|-|TRBJ2-7|TRBV6-2/TRBV6-3|13
TGTGCCAGCAGTTACTCGAGAGCCTACGAGCAGTACTTC
CASSYSRAYEQYF
>TRBD2|-|TRBJ2-1|TRBV27|15
TGTGCCAGCAGTGCCGGGACTAGCGGGAGTGTTGAGCAGTTCTTC
CASSAGTSGSVEQFF
>TRBD1|-|TRBJ1-6|TRBV5-8|15
TGTGCCAGCAGCTCGGGACAGGGGACTAATTCACCCCTCCACTTT
CASSSGQGTNSPLHF
>TRBD2|-|TRBJ2-7|TRBV3-1/TRBV3-2|16
TGTGCCAGCAGCCAAGCCGGACTAGCGGGAGAATACGAGCAGTACTTC
CASSQAGLAGEYEQYF
>-|once|TRBJ2-2|TRBV6-6|12
TGTGCCAGCAGTCCATACACCGGGGAGCTGTTTTTT
CASSPYTGELFF
>-|-|TRBJ2-3|TRBV27|15
TGTGCCAGCAGTTTAAGAGGGAGTGACACAGATACGCAGTATTTT
CASSLRGSDTDTQYF
>-|once|TRBJ2-1|TRBV19|15
TGTGCCAGTAGTATAATACCTCTAGCGCGCAATGAGCAGTTCTTC
CASSIIPLARNEQFF
>TRBD2|-|TRBJ2-1|TRBV3-1/TRBV3-2|13
TGTGCCAGCAGCCAAGGGGTCGGGAGGGCCCAGTTCTTC
CASSQGVGRAQFF
>-|few|TRBJ1-6|TRBV5-1|14
TGCGCCAGCAGCTTGTCGACAGTTAATTCACCCCTCCACTTT
CASSLSTVNSPLHF
>-|-|TRBJ2-1|TRBV9|13
TGTGCCAGCAGCGTAACCACCTACAATGAGCAGTTCTTC
CASSVTTYNEQFF
>-|-|TRBJ2-3|TRBV19|15
TGTGCCAGTAGTATAGCGTACAGGGTCCCAGATACGCAGTATTTT
CASSIAYRVPDTQYF
>-|-|TRBJ2-3|TRBV5-1|14
TGCGCCAGCAGCTTTGCCGGTTTCACAGATACGCAGTATTTT
CASSFAGFTDTQYF
>-|-|TRBJ1-2|TRBV6-5|13
TGTGCCAGCAGCGGCGGGGGGGCTGGCGGCTACACCTTC
CASSGGGAGGYTF
>-|-|TRBJ1-1|TRBV4-3|15
TGCGCCAGCAGCCAAGATGGCAGCCCGAACACTGAAGCTTTCTTT
CASSQDGSPNTEAFF
>-|-|TRBJ2-7|TRBV28|17
TGTGCCAGCCGTCCCCCGGTGCCGGGGTGGGAAGTCTACGAGCAGTACTTC
CASRPPVPGWEVYEQYF
>TRBD1|-|TRBJ2-5|TRBV3-1/TRBV3-2|15
TGTGCCAGCAGCCAAGAGGGCAGGGGGCAGAAGACCCAGTACTTC
CASSQEGRGQKTQYF
>-|-|TRBJ2-6|TRBV7-3|17
TGTGCCAGCAGCGACGCTTGGGGAAGGGCTGGGGCCAACGTCCTGACTTTC
CASSDAWGRAGANVLTF
>TRBD2|-|TRBJ2-7|TRBV28|14
TGTGCCAGCAGTTCAACTAGCGTCTCCTACGAGCAGTACTTC
CASSSTSVSYEQYF
>-|-|TRBJ1-6|TRBV4-3|14
TGCGCCAGCAGCCAAGATCTAAGTGGGTCACCCCTCCACTTT
CASSQDLSGSPLHF
>-|-|TRBJ1-6|TRBV7-2|13
TGTGGAACGGCGGGGGGCAAGGTTTCACCCCTCCACTTT
CGTAGGKVSPLHF
>-|-|TRBJ2-1|TRBV28|16
TGTGCCAGCAGTTCTCCCCTGGGCGGGCCCTACAATGAGCAGTTCTTC
CASSSPLGGPYNEQFF
>TRBD2|-|TRBJ2-2|TRBV28|17
TGTGCCAGCAGTTTATGGGGGGGACTAGCGGACGCCGGGGAGCTGTTTTTT
CASSLWGGLADAGELFF
>-|-|TRBJ1-1|TRBV19|16
TGTGCCAGTAGTCCTCGGGAGGGAGCGGCCGACACTGAAGCTTTCTTT
CASSPREGAADTEAFF
>-|-|TRBJ1-1|TRBV27|11
TGTGCCAGCAGTCTGGGTACCAGGACTTTCTTT
CASSLGTRTFF
>TRBD2|-|TRBJ2-4|TRBV28|18
TGTGCCAGCAGTTTATTCACTGGGGGGAGGGGAACCAAAAACATTCAGTACTTC
CASSLFTGGRGTKNIQYF
>TRBD1|-|TRBJ1-2|TRBV6-5|14
TGTGCCAGCACCACGACAGGGGGTTACTATGGCTACACCTTC
CASTTTGGYYGYTF
>TRBD2|-|TRBJ2-7|TRBV28|14
TGTGCCAGCAGTTCCGCTAGCGGGATAATCGAGCAGTACTTC
CASSSASGIIEQYF
>TRBD1|few|TRBJ1-6|TRBV7-2|15
TGTGCCAGCAGCCCATGGGACAGGGACGGTTCACCCCTCCACTTT
CASSPWDRDGSPLHF
>-|-|TRBJ2-7|TRBV19|15
TGTGCCAGTAGTATAGAGGAGGCAGGGACCTACGAGCAGTACTTC
CASSIEEAGTYEQYF
>-|few|TRBJ1-4|TRBV9|15
TGTGCCAGCAGCGTAGGGAGCAAGGGAGGGGAAAAACTGTTTTTT
CASSVGSKGGEKLFF
>TRBD1|-|TRBJ1-5|TRBV4-1|16
TGCGCCAGCAGCCAAGACGTCGGACAGGGGGTCCAGCCCCAGCATTTT
CASSQDVGQGVQPQHF
>-|-|TRBJ2-7|TRBV4-3|12
TGCGCCAGCAGCCAAGAGAGGGGCGAGCAGTACTTC
CASSQERGEQYF
>TRBD2|-|TRBJ2-1|TRBV7-8|14
TGTGCCCCCGAACCTTGCGGGAGCTACAATGAGCAGTTCTTC
CAPEPCGSYNEQFF
>TRBD1|once|TRBJ2-3|TRBV9|15
TGTGCCAGCAGCCCCCGGGACAGGGCATTAGATACGCAGTATTTT
CASSPRDRALDTQYF
>TRBD2|-|TRBJ2-7|TRBV5-4|17
TGTGCCAGCAGCTTGGGGCTAGCGGGAGGGTTGGGCTACGAGCAGTACTTC
CASSLGLAGGLGYEQYF